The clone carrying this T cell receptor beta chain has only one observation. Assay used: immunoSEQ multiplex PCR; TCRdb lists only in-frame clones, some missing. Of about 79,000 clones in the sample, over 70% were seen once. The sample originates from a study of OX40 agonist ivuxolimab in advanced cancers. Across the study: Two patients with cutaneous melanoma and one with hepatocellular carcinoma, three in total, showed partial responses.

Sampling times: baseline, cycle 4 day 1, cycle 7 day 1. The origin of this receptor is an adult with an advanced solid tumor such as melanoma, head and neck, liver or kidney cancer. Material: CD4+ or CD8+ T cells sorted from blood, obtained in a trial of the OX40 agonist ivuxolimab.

The CDR3: CASSLGTSDRYEQYF. For the CDR3, the DNA is TGCGCCAGCAGCTTGGGGACTAGCGACCGCTACGAGCAGTACTTC. The chain couples TRBV5-1 to TRBJ2-7; 9 nucleotides agree with TRBD2. The CDR3 covers 15 residues. J was trimmed by 3 bases and V by 0 bases; bases with no gene match: 4. Per germline, CDR1 SGHRS and CDR2 YFSETQ.